The entry below gives a single TCR beta chain sequence along with its context. This sample is drawn from a study of T cell changes during pregnancy in multiple sclerosis. Produced via immunoSEQ multiplex PCR; TCRdb's table is partial and in-frame only. The table records 35,000 to 40,000 clones, 80% to 90% of them present only once. This CDR3 comprises 13 residues. The V gene's germline CDR1 is MGHDK and CDR2 SYGVNS. Deletions cut 2 bases from V and 3 bases from J, with 8 bases between. V gene TRBV25-1 combines with J gene TRBJ2-7; no reliable D call. The source is a female donor with multiple sclerosis, enrolled in a pregnancy study. The specimen comprised CD4+ T cells from peripheral blood mononuclear cells, sampled before pregnancy. The CDR3 DNA follows: TGTGCCAGCAGTGAAGGAGCGTTCTACGAGCAGTACTTC. This gives the protein CASSEGAFYEQYF.